This T cell receptor (beta chain) was retrieved from a study of tumor-infiltrating lymphocytes in localized non-small cell lung cancer. Overall study findings and caveats: IM1 and IM2 tumors showed no difference in T-cell fraction.

A remark on this clone: Antigen unknown.

CDR3 length: 13 residues. V was pared by 6 bases and J by 0 bases, with 8 bases between. Germline V gives CDR1 WNHNN, CDR2 SYGVQD (reference sequence). TCRdb keeps only in-frame clones here, not all; method: immunoSEQ multiplex PCR. The sample carries fewer than 15,000 clones, about 84% recorded once. Sequenced input: uninvolved lung tissue not adjacent to the tumor. This sequence was found in a human donor with non-small cell lung cancer. The chain combines TRBV10-1 with TRBJ1-1, with unresolved D. The CDR3 sequence: CASRETMNTEAFF. The CDR3 DNA sequence: TGCGCCAGCAGGGAAACAATGAACACTGAAGCTTTCTTT.